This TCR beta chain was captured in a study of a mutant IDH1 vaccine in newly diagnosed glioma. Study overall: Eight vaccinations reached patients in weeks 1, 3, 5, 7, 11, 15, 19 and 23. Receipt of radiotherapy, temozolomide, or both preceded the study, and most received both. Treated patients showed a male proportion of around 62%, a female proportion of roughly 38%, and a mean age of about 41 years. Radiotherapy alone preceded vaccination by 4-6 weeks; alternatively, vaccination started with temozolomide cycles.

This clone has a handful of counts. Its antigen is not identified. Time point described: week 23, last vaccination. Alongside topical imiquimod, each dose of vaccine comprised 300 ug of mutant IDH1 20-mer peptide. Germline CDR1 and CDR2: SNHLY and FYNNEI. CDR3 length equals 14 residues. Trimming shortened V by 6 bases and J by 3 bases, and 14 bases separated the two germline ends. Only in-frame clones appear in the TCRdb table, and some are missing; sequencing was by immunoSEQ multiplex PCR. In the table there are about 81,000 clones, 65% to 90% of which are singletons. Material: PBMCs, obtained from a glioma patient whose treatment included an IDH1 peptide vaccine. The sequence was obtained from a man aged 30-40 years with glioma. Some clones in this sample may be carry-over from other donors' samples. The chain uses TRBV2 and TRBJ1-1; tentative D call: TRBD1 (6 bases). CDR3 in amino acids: CASRNREADTEAFF. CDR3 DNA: TGTGCCAGCAGAAACAGGGAGGCTGACACTGAAGCTTTCTTT.